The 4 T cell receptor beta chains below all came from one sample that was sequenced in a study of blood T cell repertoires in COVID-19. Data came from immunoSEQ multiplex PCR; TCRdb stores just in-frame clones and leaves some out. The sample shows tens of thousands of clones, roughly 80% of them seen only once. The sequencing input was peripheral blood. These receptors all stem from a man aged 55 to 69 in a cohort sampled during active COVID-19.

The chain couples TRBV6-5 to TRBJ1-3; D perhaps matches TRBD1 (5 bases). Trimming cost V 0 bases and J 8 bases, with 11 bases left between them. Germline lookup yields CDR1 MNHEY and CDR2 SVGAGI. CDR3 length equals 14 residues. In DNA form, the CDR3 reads TGTGCCAGCAGTTACTCCCGGGGGGTAGACACCATATATTTT. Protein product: CASSYSRGVDTIYF.

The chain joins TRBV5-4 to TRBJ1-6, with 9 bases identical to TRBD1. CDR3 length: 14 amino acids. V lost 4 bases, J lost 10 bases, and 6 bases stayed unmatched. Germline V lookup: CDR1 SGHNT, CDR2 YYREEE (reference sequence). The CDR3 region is CASSGDRVGSPLHF. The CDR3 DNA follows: TGTGCCAGCAGCGGGGACAGGGTAGGCTCACCCCTCCACTTT.

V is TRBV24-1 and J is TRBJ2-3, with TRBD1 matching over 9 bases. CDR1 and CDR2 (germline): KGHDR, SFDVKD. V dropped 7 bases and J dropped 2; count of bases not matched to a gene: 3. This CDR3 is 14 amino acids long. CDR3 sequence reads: CATSVQGATDTQYF. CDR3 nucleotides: TGTGCCACCAGCGTACAGGGGGCCACAGATACGCAGTATTTT.

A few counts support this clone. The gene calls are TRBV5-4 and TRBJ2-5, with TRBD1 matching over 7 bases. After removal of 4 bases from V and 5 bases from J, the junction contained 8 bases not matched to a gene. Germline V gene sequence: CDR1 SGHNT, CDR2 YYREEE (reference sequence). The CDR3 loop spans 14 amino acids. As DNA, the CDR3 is TGTGCCAGCAGCGTCCCGACAGGGCCGGAGACCCAGTACTTC. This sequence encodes CASSVPTGPETQYF.